One and the same sample provided the 5 T cell receptor beta chains below, sequenced in a study of cytomegalovirus exposure and HLA in healthy donors (dated by TCRdb to between 2016 and 2019). Library method: the immunoSEQ multiplex PCR assay. TCRdb's version of the immuneACCESS table is confined to in-frame rearrangements and falls short of the full clone set. An unresolved V gene accounts for under half of the shortfall where checked; the remainder is of unknown origin. The table for this sample lists 130,000 or so clones; roughly 90% of them were counted only once. Under 2% of the sample rests with the top ten. Sequencing was carried out using PBMCs. These receptors all come from a young woman in good health and CMV-seronegative.

V and J are TRBV11-2 and TRBJ2-7; TRBD2 aligns across 13 bases. Germline V gene lookup returns CDR1 SGHAT and CDR2 FQNNGV. After removal of 5 bases from V and 4 bases from J, the junction contained 8 bases not matched to a gene. This CDR3 is built from 16 residues. The CDR3 here is CASSLRTSGSLYEQYF. Written as DNA, the CDR3 is TGTGCCAGCAGCCTACGGACTAGCGGGAGTCTATACGAGCAGTACTTC.

V gene TRBV19 combines with J gene TRBJ2-1, with 8 bases identical to TRBD1. After removal of 0 bases from V and 4 bases from J, the junction contained 2 bases not matched to a gene. Germline V gives CDR1 LNHDA, CDR2 SQIVND (reference sequence). This CDR3 comprises 15 residues. This chain's CDR3 is CASSIEGQAYNEQFF. DNA for the CDR3: TGTGCCAGTAGTATAGAGGGACAGGCGTACAATGAGCAGTTCTTC.

J is TRBJ1-6 and V is TRBV6-1; D is unclear. V was cut by 6 bases and J by 7 bases, with 16 bases left in between. Germline CDR1 MNHNS, CDR2 SASEGT. The CDR3 runs 15 residues. CDR3 coding DNA: TGTGCCAGCAGCAACCTACGGACTGGGAATTCACCCCTCCACTTT. Translating gives CASSNLRTGNSPLHF.

The chain recombines TRBV9 with TRBJ2-5; a weak D match, TRBD2 (6 bases). V was cut by 4 bases and J by 1 base, with 14 bases left in between. The germline CDR1 and CDR2 sequences are SGDLS and YYNGEE. CDR3 length: 15 residues. CDR3 protein: CASSSGGFIQETQYF. CDR3 in DNA: TGTGCCAGCAGCTCTGGGGGGTTTATCCAAGAGACCCAGTACTTC.

The rearrangement links TRBV7-2 to TRBJ2-1, with TRBD2 as a possible D gene (5 bases). Germline V gives CDR1 SGHTA, CDR2 FQGNSA. This CDR3 contains 14 residues. V dropped 2 bases and J dropped 7 bases, with 12 bases sitting between them. The CDR3 bases are TGTGCCAGCAGCTTAAGTCGGACTCCGAATGAGCAGTTCTTC. Translating gives CASSLSRTPNEQFF.